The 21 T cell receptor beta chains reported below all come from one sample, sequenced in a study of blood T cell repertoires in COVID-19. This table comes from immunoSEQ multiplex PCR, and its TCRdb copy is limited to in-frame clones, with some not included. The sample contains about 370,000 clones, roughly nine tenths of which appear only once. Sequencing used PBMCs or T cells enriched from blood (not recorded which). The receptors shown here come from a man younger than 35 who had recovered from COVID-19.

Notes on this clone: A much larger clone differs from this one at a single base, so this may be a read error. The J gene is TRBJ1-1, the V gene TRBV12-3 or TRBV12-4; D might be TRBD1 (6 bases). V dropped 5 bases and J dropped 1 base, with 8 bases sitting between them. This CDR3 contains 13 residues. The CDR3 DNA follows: TGTGCCAGCAGTGGGGGACAGAACACTGAAGCTTTCTTT. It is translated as CASSGGQNTEAFF.

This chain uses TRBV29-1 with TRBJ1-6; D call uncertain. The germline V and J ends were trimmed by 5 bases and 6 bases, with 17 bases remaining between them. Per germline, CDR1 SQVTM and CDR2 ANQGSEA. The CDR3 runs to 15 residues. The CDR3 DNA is TGCAGCGTTCGAACCTCAACAGTCCCTAATTCACCCCTCCACTTT. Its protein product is CSVRTSTVPNSPLHF.

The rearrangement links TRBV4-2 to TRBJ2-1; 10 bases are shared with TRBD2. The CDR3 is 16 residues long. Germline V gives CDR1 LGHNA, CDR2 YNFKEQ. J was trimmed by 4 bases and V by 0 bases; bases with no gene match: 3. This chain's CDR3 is CASSQELAGDYNEQFF. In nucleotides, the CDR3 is TGTGCCAGCAGCCAAGAGCTAGCGGGGGATTACAATGAGCAGTTCTTC.

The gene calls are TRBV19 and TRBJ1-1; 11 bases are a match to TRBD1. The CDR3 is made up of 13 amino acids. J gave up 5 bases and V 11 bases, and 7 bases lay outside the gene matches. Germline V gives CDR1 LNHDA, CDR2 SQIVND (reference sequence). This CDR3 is CASWTGGGTEAFF. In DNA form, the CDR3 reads TGTGCCTCTTGGACAGGGGGCGGTACTGAAGCTTTCTTT.

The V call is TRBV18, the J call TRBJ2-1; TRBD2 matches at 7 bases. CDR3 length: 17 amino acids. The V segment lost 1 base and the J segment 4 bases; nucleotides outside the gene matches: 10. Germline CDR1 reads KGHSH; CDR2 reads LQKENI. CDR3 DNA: TGTGCCAGCTCACCACGTCGGCTCCGGGGGGAATACAATGAGCAGTTCTTC. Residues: CASSPRRLRGEYNEQFF.

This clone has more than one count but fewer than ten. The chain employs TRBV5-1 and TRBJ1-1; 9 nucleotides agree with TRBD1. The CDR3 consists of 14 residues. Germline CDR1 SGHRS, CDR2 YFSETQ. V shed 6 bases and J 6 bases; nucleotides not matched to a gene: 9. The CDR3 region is CASNTGTGFAEAFF. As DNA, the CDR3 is TGCGCCAGCAATACCGGGACAGGGTTTGCTGAAGCTTTCTTT.

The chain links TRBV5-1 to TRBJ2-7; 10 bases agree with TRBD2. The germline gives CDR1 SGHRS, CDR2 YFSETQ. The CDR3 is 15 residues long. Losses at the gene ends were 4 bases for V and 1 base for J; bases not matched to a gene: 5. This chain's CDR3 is CASSPPSGSSYEQYF. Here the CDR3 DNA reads TGCGCCAGCAGCCCCCCTAGCGGGAGTTCCTACGAGCAGTACTTC.

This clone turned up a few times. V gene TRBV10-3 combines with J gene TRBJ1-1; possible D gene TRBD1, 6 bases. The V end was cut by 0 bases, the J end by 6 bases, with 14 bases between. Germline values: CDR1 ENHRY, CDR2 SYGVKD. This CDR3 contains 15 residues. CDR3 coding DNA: TGTGCCATCAGTGAGTCGCAGGGGTCTTTACCTGAAGCTTTCTTT. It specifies CAISESQGSLPEAFF.

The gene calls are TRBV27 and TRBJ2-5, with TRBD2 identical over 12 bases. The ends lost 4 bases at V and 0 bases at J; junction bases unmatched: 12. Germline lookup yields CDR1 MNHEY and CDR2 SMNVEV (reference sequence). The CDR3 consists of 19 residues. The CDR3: CASSSTPRLAGDYQETQYF. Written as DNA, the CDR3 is TGTGCCAGCAGTTCAACCCCTAGACTAGCGGGAGACTACCAAGAGACCCAGTACTTC.

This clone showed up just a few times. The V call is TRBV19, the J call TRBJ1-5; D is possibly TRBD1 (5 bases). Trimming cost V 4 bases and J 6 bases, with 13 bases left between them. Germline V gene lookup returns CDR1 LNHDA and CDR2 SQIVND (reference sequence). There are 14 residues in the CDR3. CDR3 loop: CASSRVLDSQPQHF. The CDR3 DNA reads TGTGCCAGTAGTAGGGTCCTAGACAGTCAGCCCCAGCATTTT.

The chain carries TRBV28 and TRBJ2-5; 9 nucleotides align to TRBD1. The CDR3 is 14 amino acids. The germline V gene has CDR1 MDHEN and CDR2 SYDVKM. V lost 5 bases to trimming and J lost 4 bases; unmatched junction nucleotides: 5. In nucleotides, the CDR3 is TGTGCCAGCAGTCGGACAGGGGTCCTAGAGACCCAGTACTTC. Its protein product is CASSRTGVLETQYF.

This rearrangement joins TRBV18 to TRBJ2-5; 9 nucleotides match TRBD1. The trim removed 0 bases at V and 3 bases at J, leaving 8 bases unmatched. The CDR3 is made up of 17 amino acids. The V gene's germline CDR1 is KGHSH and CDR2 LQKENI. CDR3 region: CASSPPRARQGEETQYF. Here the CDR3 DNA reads TGTGCCAGCTCACCACCACGCGCGAGACAGGGGGAAGAGACCCAGTACTTC.

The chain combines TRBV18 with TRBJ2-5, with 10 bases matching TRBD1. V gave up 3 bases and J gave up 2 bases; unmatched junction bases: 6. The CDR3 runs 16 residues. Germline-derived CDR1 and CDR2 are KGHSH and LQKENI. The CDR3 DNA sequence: TGTGCCAGCTCACCCCGACAGGGGGCGGGTCAAGAGACCCAGTACTTC. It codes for CASSPRQGAGQETQYF.

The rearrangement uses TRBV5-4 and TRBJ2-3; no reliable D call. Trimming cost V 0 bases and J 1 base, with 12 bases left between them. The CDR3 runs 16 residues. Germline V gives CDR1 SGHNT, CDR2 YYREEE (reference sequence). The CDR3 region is CASSLDPLAGTDTQYF. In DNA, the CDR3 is TGTGCCAGCAGCTTGGATCCCTTGGCAGGCACAGATACGCAGTATTTT.

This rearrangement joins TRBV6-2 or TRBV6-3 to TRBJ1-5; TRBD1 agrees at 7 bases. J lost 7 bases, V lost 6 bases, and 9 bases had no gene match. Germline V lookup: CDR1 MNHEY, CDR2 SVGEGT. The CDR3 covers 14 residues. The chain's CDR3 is CASSRDRVSQPQHF. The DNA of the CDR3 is TGTGCCAGCAGCCGAGACAGGGTAAGCCAGCCCCAGCATTTT.

The chain's CDR3 is CATTQAHLGVFF. In nucleotides, the CDR3 is TGTGCCACCACCCAGGCCCATCTGGGTGTTTTCTTT. V and J are TRBV12-3 or TRBV12-4 and TRBJ1-1; D is unresolved. The CDR3 spans 12 residues. V lost 10 bases, J lost 13 bases, and 22 bases lay in between.

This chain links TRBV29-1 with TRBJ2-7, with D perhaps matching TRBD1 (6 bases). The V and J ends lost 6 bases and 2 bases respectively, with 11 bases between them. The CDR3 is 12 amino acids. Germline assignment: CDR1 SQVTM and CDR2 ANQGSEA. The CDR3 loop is CSVGGQTYEQYF. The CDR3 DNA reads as TGCAGCGTAGGAGGACAGACCTACGAGCAGTACTTC.

The CDR3: CASSLVGTRAIQYF. CDR3 nucleotide sequence: TGTGCCAGCAGCCTGGTTGGAACGCGGGCCATTCAGTACTTC. This chain joins TRBV3-1 (or the pseudogene TRBV3-2) and TRBJ2-4, with D possibly TRBD2 on 5 matching bases. With 4 bases removed from V and 9 bases from J, the gap between germline ends came to 16 bases. The CDR3 consists of 14 residues. Per germline, CDR1 LGHDT and CDR2 YNNKEL (reference sequence).

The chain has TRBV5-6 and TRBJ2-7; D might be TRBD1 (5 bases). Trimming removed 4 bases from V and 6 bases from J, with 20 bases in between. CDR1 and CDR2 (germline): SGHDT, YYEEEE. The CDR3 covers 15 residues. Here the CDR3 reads CASSHRALKGAEQYF. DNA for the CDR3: TGTGCCAGCAGCCACCGGGCCCTAAAAGGGGCCGAGCAGTACTTC. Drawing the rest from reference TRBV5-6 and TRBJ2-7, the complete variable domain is DAGVTQSPTHLIKTRGQQVTLRCSPKSGHDTVSWYQQALGQGPQFIFQYYEEEERQRGNFPDRFSGHQFPNYSSELNVNALLLGDSALYLCASSHRALKGAEQYFGPGTRLTVT.

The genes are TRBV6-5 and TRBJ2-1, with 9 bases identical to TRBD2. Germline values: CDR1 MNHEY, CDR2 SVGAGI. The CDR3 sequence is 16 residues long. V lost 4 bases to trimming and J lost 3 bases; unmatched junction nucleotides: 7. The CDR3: CASSFSGGLLYNEQFF. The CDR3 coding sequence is TGTGCCAGCAGTTTTAGCGGGGGCCTCCTCTACAATGAGCAGTTCTTC.

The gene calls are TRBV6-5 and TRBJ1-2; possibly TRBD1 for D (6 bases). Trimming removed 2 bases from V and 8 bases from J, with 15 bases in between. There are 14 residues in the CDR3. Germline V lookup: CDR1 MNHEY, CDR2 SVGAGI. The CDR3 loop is CASSYLTGKGGYTF. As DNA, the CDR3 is TGTGCCAGCAGTTACCTCACAGGGAAAGGAGGCTACACCTTC.